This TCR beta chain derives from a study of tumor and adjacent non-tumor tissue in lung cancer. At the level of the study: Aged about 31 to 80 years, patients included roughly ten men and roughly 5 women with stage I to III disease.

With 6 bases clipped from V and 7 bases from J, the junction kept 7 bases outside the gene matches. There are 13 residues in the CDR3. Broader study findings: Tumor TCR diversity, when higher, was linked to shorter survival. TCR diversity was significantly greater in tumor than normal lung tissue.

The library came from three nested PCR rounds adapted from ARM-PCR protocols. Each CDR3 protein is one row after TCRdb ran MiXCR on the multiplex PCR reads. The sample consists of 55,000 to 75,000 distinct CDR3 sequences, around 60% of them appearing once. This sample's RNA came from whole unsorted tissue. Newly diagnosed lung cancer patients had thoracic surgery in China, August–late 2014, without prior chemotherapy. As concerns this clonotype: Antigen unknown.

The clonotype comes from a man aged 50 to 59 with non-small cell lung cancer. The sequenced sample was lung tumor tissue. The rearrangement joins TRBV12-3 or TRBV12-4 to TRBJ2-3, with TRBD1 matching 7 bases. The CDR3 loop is CASRTGQTNTQYF. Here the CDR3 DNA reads TGTGCCAGCAGGACGGGACAGACCAATACGCAGTATTTT.